These T cell receptor beta chains were read from a single sample in a study of T-cell reconstitution after alpha-beta-depleted transplantation in children. Each CDR3 protein gets one entry after TCRdb re-called the PCR reads with MiXCR. Counted here are 250,000 to 300,000 distinct CDR3 sequences, around 7.3% occurring once; the ten biggest clones make up about 9.1%. The sample was peripheral blood, taken 360 days after TCRalphabeta/CD19-depleted stem cell transplant. The receptors derive from a female patient between 2 and 15 years old who had a stem cell transplant for Fanconi anemia, so the T cells may come from the graft donor. Both conserved end residues are part of each CDR3. The order of the fields is D gene, V gene, clone size, J gene, CDR3 protein, CDR3 DNA. A D gene is named only where the DNA matches it firmly. Size tells how often a clone was seen (once, few, many) or the class of an expanded clone, and some rows leave it out.

D: NA; V: TRBV18; size: NA; J: TRBJ1-2; CDR3: CASSPPETGYGYTF; DNA: TGTGCCAGCTCACCACCCGAAACAGGCTATGGCTACACCTTC
D: TRBD2; V: TRBV18; size: NA; J: TRBJ2-3; CDR3: CASSFLAAAHTQYF; DNA: TGTGCCAGCTCATTCCTAGCGGCGGCCCATACGCAGTATTTT
D: NA; V: TRBV20-1; size: many; J: TRBJ1-4; CDR3: CSARDLRGNEKLFF; DNA: TGCAGTGCTAGAGATCTCCGGGGGAATGAAAAACTGTTTTTT
D: NA; V: TRBV7-3; size: few; J: TRBJ2-2; CDR3: CASSSTGGRPYTGELFF; DNA: TGTGCCAGCAGCTCAACGGGGGGCCGTCCTTACACCGGGGAGCTGTTTTTT
D: TRBD2; V: TRBV25-1; size: many; J: TRBJ2-7; CDR3: CASSESGRGSYEQYF; DNA: TGTGCCAGCAGTGAGAGCGGGAGAGGATCCTACGAGCAGTACTTC
D: NA; V: TRBV18; size: many; J: TRBJ2-1; CDR3: CASSTQAYNEQFF; DNA: TGTGCCAGCTCAACGCAGGCTTACAATGAGCAGTTCTTC
D: TRBD1; V: TRBV27; size: many; J: TRBJ1-1; CDR3: CASSWGRGLKNTEAFF; DNA: TGTGCCAGCAGTTGGGGAAGGGGGCTAAAGAACACTGAAGCTTTCTTT
D: NA; V: TRBV11-2; size: many; J: TRBJ1-1; CDR3: CASSRGTGYTEAFF; DNA: TGTGCCAGCAGCCGAGGTACAGGATACACTGAAGCTTTCTTT
D: NA; V: TRBV5-4; size: NA; J: TRBJ1-2; CDR3: CASSLVRAGDYGYTF; DNA: TGTGCCAGCAGCTTGGTGAGGGCAGGGGACTATGGCTACACCTTC
D: TRBD1; V: TRBV9; size: NA; J: TRBJ2-5; CDR3: CASSPRQGWQETQYF; DNA: TGTGCCAGCAGCCCCCGACAGGGGTGGCAAGAGACCCAGTACTTC
D: TRBD1; V: TRBV5-4; size: NA; J: TRBJ1-1; CDR3: CASSLSGRGPGLDTEAFF; DNA: TGTGCCAGCAGCTTGAGCGGCAGGGGGCCTGGATTGGACACTGAAGCTTTCTTT
D: NA; V: TRBV6-1; size: NA; J: TRBJ2-7; CDR3: CASKSRDGGYEQYF; DNA: TGTGCCAGCAAATCCCGGGACGGCGGATACGAGCAGTACTTC
D: NA; V: TRBV12-3/TRBV12-4; size: many; J: TRBJ2-1; CDR3: CASNVGGFSNEQFF; DNA: TGTGCCAGCAACGTTGGGGGTTTCAGTAATGAGCAGTTCTTC
D: NA; V: TRBV15; size: NA; J: TRBJ2-1; CDR3: CATSGRFYNEQFF; DNA: TGTGCCACTAGTGGACGGTTCTACAATGAGCAGTTCTTC
D: TRBD2; V: TRBV20-1; size: many; J: TRBJ2-3; CDR3: CSALTSGGRDTQYF; DNA: TGCAGTGCACTAACTAGCGGGGGCAGAGATACGCAGTATTTT
D: NA; V: TRBV20-1; size: many; J: TRBJ1-6; CDR3: CSAATLEGISPLHF; DNA: TGCAGTGCTGCGACTCTGGAGGGGATTTCACCCCTCCACTTT
D: NA; V: TRBV10-2; size: once; J: TRBJ1-2; CDR3: CASSVQGISYGYTF; DNA: TGCGCCAGCAGTGTGCAGGGCATCAGCTATGGCTACACCTTC
D: TRBD2; V: TRBV20-1; size: many; J: TRBJ2-1; CDR3: CSEGTSGGLLNEQFF; DNA: TGCAGCGAGGGGACTAGCGGGGGGCTTTTAAATGAGCAGTTCTTC
D: NA; V: TRBV3-1; size: NA; J: TRBJ2-1; CDR3: CASSQGGWNEQFF; DNA: TGTGCCAGCAGCCAAGGTGGGTGGAATGAGCAGTTCTTC
D: TRBD1; V: TRBV6-1; size: many; J: TRBJ1-5; CDR3: CASSRTGALNQPQHF; DNA: TGTGCCAGCAGCCGAACAGGGGCCCTCAATCAGCCCCAGCATTTT
D: NA; V: TRBV6-2/TRBV6-3; size: few; J: TRBJ2-3; CDR3: CASTHPGRSDTQYF; DNA: TGTGCCAGTACCCACCCGGGACGGTCGGATACGCAGTATTTT
D: TRBD1; V: TRBV7-7; size: many; J: TRBJ2-1; CDR3: CVVGTGGREQFF; DNA: TGTGTTGTTGGGACAGGGGGCCGAGAGCAGTTCTTC
D: NA; V: TRBV5-1; size: once; J: TRBJ2-3; CDR3: CASSLGEYRAPYSNTDTQYF; DNA: TGCGCCAGCAGCTTGGGGGAGTACAGGGCTCCTTACTCAAACACAGATACGCAGTATTTT
D: TRBD1; V: TRBV28; size: NA; J: TRBJ1-1; CDR3: CASSSLQGANTEAFF; DNA: TGTGCCAGCAGTTCCCTACAGGGGGCGAACACTGAAGCTTTCTTT
D: NA; V: TRBV2; size: many; J: TRBJ2-1; CDR3: CASQGYHSYNEQFF; DNA: TGTGCCAGCCAGGGCTACCACTCCTACAATGAGCAGTTCTTC
D: NA; V: TRBV5-1; size: many; J: TRBJ1-1; CDR3: CASSISGVTEAFF; DNA: TGCGCCAGCAGCATTTCGGGGGTGACTGAAGCTTTCTTT
D: NA; V: TRBV6-6; size: NA; J: TRBJ1-1; CDR3: CASSYSWGIEAFF; DNA: TGTGCCAGCAGTTACTCCTGGGGGATTGAAGCTTTCTTT